The 10 T cell receptor beta chains listed next were all sequenced from one sample in a study of blood T cell repertoires in COVID-19. Profiling relied on immunoSEQ multiplex PCR, and the TCRdb table lists in-frame clones only, not all of them. The sample carries about 500,000 clones, about 88% recorded once. Material: peripheral blood. The receptor set was obtained from a woman between 45 and 60 years old with COVID-19, enrolled during active disease.

The CDR3 loop is CASSEFQGTEAFF. The CDR3 DNA is TGCGCCAGCAGTGAGTTTCAGGGCACTGAAGCTTTCTTT. The chain is built from TRBV10-1 and TRBJ1-1; tentative D call: TRBD1 (5 bases). Trimming shortened V by 1 base and J by 4 bases, and 7 bases separated the two germline ends. Germline V gene sequence: CDR1 WNHNN, CDR2 SYGVQD (reference sequence). The CDR3 consists of 13 residues.

On this clone itself: Other DNA sequences from this sample encode an identical CDR3 as well. The chain links TRBV12-3 or TRBV12-4 to TRBJ1-2; 7 nucleotides line up with TRBD1. CDR3 length equals 13 residues. V lost 8 bases, J lost 2 bases, and 5 bases stayed unmatched. DNA of the CDR3: TGTGCCAGCTCTCCGGGACAGAACTATGGCTACACCTTC. Translating it yields CASSPGQNYGYTF.

Points on this clone: Additional DNA sequences in this sample encode the identical CDR3. The rearrangement links TRBV14 to TRBJ2-7, with 7 bases that match TRBD2. Trimming removed 3 bases from V and 4 bases from J; junction bases left unmatched: 0. This CDR3 comprises 12 residues. Germline V gene sequence: CDR1 SGHDN, CDR2 FVKESK. CDR3 loop: CASSQGGYEQYF. The CDR3 DNA is TGTGCCAGCAGCCAGGGAGGGTACGAGCAGTACTTC.

The gene calls are TRBV5-1 and TRBJ1-3; a weak D match, TRBD1 (5 bases). Germline values: CDR1 SGHRS, CDR2 YFSETQ. The CDR3 covers 16 residues. V was shortened by 0 bases and J by 0 bases, with 10 bases between the two germline ends. CDR3 nucleotide sequence: TGCGCCAGCAGCTTGGCGGGACTTTACTCTGGAAACACCATATATTTT. Protein: CASSLAGLYSGNTIYF. Supplemented by reference TRBV5-1 and TRBJ1-3, the full variable domain reads KAGVTQTPRYLIKTRGQQVTLSCSPISGHRSVSWYQQTPGQGLQFLFEYFSETQRNKGNFPGRFSGRQFSNSRSEMNVSTLELGDSALYLCASSLAGLYSGNTIYFGEGSWLTVV.

J is TRBJ1-1 and V is TRBV27; the match to TRBD1 covers 9 bases. Germline V gene data show CDR1 as MNHEY and CDR2 as SMNVEV (reference sequence). The CDR3 has 15 amino acids. Trimming at V came to 5 bases and at J to 0 bases, leaving 4 bases not matched to a gene. CDR3 bases: TGTGCCAGCAGTCTTACAGGGGGCCTGAACACTGAAGCTTTCTTT. Protein sequence: CASSLTGGLNTEAFF.

The V call is TRBV21-1, the J call TRBJ2-5; the DNA was not compared with TRBD2, the D call given in the table. TRBV21-1 is labeled a pseudogene. This CDR3 has 19 residues. As DNA, the CDR3 is TGTGCCAGTTCCCACCTTTTTTCCTCTTCGGCCGGGAGGCAAGAGACCCAGTACTTC. Its protein is CASSHLFSSSAGRQETQYF.

This chain links TRBV6-5 with TRBJ1-2; perhaps TRBD1 as D (6 bases). Germline-derived CDR1 and CDR2 are MNHEY and SVGAGI. With 4 bases removed from V and 6 bases from J, the gap between germline ends came to 12 bases. The CDR3 loop spans 13 amino acids. CDR3 in DNA: TGTGCCAGCAGTTCCTCGACAGGACATGGCTACACCTTC. Translation gives CASSSSTGHGYTF.

The chain couples TRBV5-1 to TRBJ2-2; D possibly corresponds to TRBD1 (5 bases). The CDR3 totals 16 residues. Trimming removed 1 base from V and 0 bases from J, with 10 bases in between. In germline, CDR1 is SGHRS, CDR2 YFSETQ. CDR3 in amino acids: CASSLLQTANTGELFF. The CDR3 DNA is TGCGCCAGCAGCTTGCTTCAGACAGCGAACACCGGGGAGCTGTTTTTT. Filled out from reference TRBV5-1 and TRBJ2-2, the complete variable domain reads KAGVTQTPRYLIKTRGQQVTLSCSPISGHRSVSWYQQTPGQGLQFLFEYFSETQRNKGNFPGRFSGRQFSNSRSEMNVSTLELGDSALYLCASSLLQTANTGELFFGEGSRLTVL.

This chain joins TRBV6-5 and TRBJ1-2; a possible D gene is TRBD1 (6 bases). Germline V gene sequence: CDR1 MNHEY, CDR2 SVGAGI. The CDR3 covers 14 residues. Trimming stripped 7 bases from V and 0 bases from J, with 12 bases between. CDR3 amino acids: CASNGQRANYGYTF. In nucleotides, the CDR3 is TGTGCCAGCAATGGACAGAGAGCTAACTATGGCTACACCTTC.

This chain uses TRBV5-1 with TRBJ2-5, with a tentative D call TRBD1 (6 bases). The CDR3 consists of 13 residues. Germline CDR1 is SGHRS and CDR2 is YFSETQ. V lost 4 bases and J lost 1, with 8 bases in between. The CDR3 region has the DNA TGCGCCAGCAGCCGGGACACCCAAGAGACCCAGTACTTC. It yields the protein CASSRDTQETQYF. Supplemented by reference TRBV5-1 and TRBJ2-5, the full variable domain reads KAGVTQTPRYLIKTRGQQVTLSCSPISGHRSVSWYQQTPGQGLQFLFEYFSETQRNKGNFPGRFSGRQFSNSRSEMNVSTLELGDSALYLCASSRDTQETQYFGPGTRLLVL.